Each of the 11 T cell receptor beta chains below was sequenced from the same sample in a study of CD8 T cells in Susac syndrome. RNA was extracted with the RNeasy kit, and a quantity of roughly 0.5 to 1 ug was reverse transcribed using random hexamers. TCRdb called the immunoSEQ multiplex PCR reads again in MiXCR, with one record for every CDR3 protein. Of 350,000 to 550,000 distinct CDR3 sequences in the sample, about 85% are singletons; the top ten hold more than 0.09%. The source material was CD8+ T cells from PBMCs. Every receptor here comes from a human donor with multiple sclerosis.

The chain is built from TRBV19 and TRBJ1-1, with 9 positions matching TRBD1. The CDR3 runs to 17 residues. With 5 bases clipped from V and 1 base from J, the junction kept 11 bases outside the gene matches. CDR1 is LNHDA and CDR2 is SQIVND in the germline V gene (reference sequence). The CDR3 DNA sequence: TGTGCCAGTAGTCCCGGGACAGGGTTCACCTGGAACACTGAAGCTTTCTTT. It codes for CASSPGTGFTWNTEAFF. Complete variable domain (other parts from reference TRBV19 and TRBJ1-1): DGGITQSPKYLFRKEGQNVTLSCEQNLNHDAMYWYRQDPGQGLRLIYYSQIVNDFQKGDIAEGYSVSREKKESFPLTVTSAQKNPTAFYLCASSPGTGFTWNTEAFFGQGTRLTVV.

The V call is TRBV3-1, the J call TRBJ2-2; D is uncertain. This CDR3 is 13 amino acids long. Trimming took 5 bases from V and 4 from J, leaving 8 bases between them. Germline CDR1 LGHDT, CDR2 YNNKEL (reference sequence). In nucleotides, the CDR3 is TGTGCCAGCAGCGCAACTTCCACCGGGGAGCTGTTTTTT. Translated: CASSATSTGELFF.

The V call is TRBV29-1, the J call TRBJ1-1, with D uncertain. Germline assignment: CDR1 SQVTM and CDR2 ANQGSEA. The CDR3 is made up of 11 amino acids. The V and J ends lost 7 bases and 4 bases respectively, with 10 bases between them. The CDR3 DNA follows: TGCAGCGCGGCCGCGGGCACTGAAGCTTTCTTT. Residues: CSAAAGTEAFF. Together with reference TRBV29-1 and TRBJ1-1, the CDR3 gives the full variable domain: SAVISQKPSRDICQRGTSLTIQCQVDSQVTMMFWYRQQPGQSLTLIATANQGSEATYESGFVIDKFPISRPNLTFSTLTVSNMSPEDSSIYLCSAAAGTEAFFGQGTRLTVV.

This sequence joins TRBV19 and TRBJ2-1; 8 nucleotides line up with TRBD1. The CDR3 has 17 amino acids. V shed 1 base and J 9 bases; nucleotides not matched to a gene: 14. Germline V CDR1 and CDR2: LNHDA, SQIVND (reference sequence). In nucleotides, the CDR3 is TGTGCCAGTAGTATAGTCCAAGGACAGGGATGGGCTGGTGAGCAGTTCTTC. Translation gives CASSIVQGQGWAGEQFF.

This sequence joins TRBV19 and TRBJ1-5, with D perhaps TRBD1 (5 bases). CDR3 length equals 13 residues. V was trimmed by 5 bases and J by 5 bases, leaving 10 bases between them. The V gene's germline CDR1 is LNHDA and CDR2 SQIVND (reference sequence). The CDR3 loop is CASSDWDDQPQHF. The CDR3 coding sequence is TGTGCCAGTAGTGATTGGGACGATCAGCCCCAGCATTTT. Variable domain in full (rest from reference TRBV19 and TRBJ1-5): DGGITQSPKYLFRKEGQNVTLSCEQNLNHDAMYWYRQDPGQGLRLIYYSQIVNDFQKGDIAEGYSVSREKKESFPLTVTSAQKNPTAFYLCASSDWDDQPQHFGDGTRLSIL.

The rearrangement uses TRBV24-1 and TRBJ2-1; D unresolved. CDR3 size: 14 residues. V was trimmed by 3 bases and J by 12 bases, leaving 17 bases between them. Germline V gene lookup returns CDR1 KGHDR and CDR2 SFDVKD. The CDR3 reads CATSDPTRRAGQFF. In DNA, the CDR3 is TGTGCCACCAGTGATCCGACGAGGCGAGCAGGGCAGTTCTTC.

This sequence joins TRBV4-1 and TRBJ2-3; D is tentatively TRBD1 or TRBD2 (5 bases each). The germline V and J ends were trimmed by 4 bases and 2 bases, with 13 bases remaining between them. There are 15 residues in the CDR3. Germline V CDR1 and CDR2: MGHRA, YSYEKL. CDR3 nucleotides: TGCGCCAGCAGCCCGGGACCAGGGCCCACAGATACGCAGTATTTT. Protein sequence: CASSPGPGPTDTQYF.

The chain joins TRBV25-1 to TRBJ2-3; TRBD1 matches at 8 bases. The CDR3 extends over 13 amino acids. Germline CDR1 MGHDK, CDR2 SYGVNS. J gave up 6 bases and V 4 bases, and 3 bases lay outside the gene matches. The CDR3 loop reads CASSGDRGDTQYF. The CDR3, as DNA: TGTGCCAGCAGTGGTGACAGGGGCGATACGCAGTATTTT.

V is TRBV6-1 and J is TRBJ2-6; D gene uncertain. Germline V gene sequence: CDR1 MNHNS, CDR2 SASEGT. V lost 2 bases, J lost 4 bases, and 12 bases lay in between. The CDR3 covers 16 residues. The CDR3 coding sequence is TGTGCCAGCAGTGAAAGCGATGTATCCGGGGCCAACGTCCTGACTTTC. Translating gives CASSESDVSGANVLTF.

The V gene is TRBV4-1, the J gene TRBJ1-1; tentative D call: TRBD1 (5 bases). From germline, CDR1 is MGHRA and CDR2 YSYEKL. Trimming stripped 6 bases from V and 1 base from J, with 21 bases between. CDR3 length: 17 amino acids. The CDR3 is CASSLRQSQGPNTEAFF. CDR3 sequence (DNA): TGCGCCAGCAGTCTTAGACAGTCCCAGGGCCCGAACACTGAAGCTTTCTTT.

The chain joins TRBV28 to TRBJ1-1, with D uncertain. From germline, CDR1 is MDHEN and CDR2 SYDVKM. This CDR3 spans 14 amino acids. The V gene lost 6 bases and the J gene lost 14 bases, with 25 bases spanning the gap. CDR3 in DNA: TGTGCCAGCAGCCAAAGTTCGGCGAACACTGGAGCGTTCTTT. Residues: CASSQSSANTGAFF.